Shown below are 13 T cell receptor beta chains from a single sample sequenced in a study of shared clonotypes between healthy human individuals. Clones were sequenced by immunoSEQ multiplex PCR, and TCRdb holds only the in-frame ones, with some missing. Of over a million clones detected, around 95% appear once; the ten largest clones hold approximately 1.1%. Source material: naive CD4+ T cells sorted from blood. The subset denotes: CD45RA+ positively selected. These receptors were taken from a young man in good health.

The chain joins TRBV10-3 to TRBJ1-1; D not certain. Germline V gene data show CDR1 as ENHRY and CDR2 as SYGVKD. Trimming took off 2 bases at V and 3 bases at J, with 7 bases between the two ends. This CDR3 is 13 amino acids long. Written as DNA, the CDR3 is TGTGCCATCAGTGAGGACGGGGACACTGAAGCTTTCTTT. Amino acid sequence: CAISEDGDTEAFF.

The chain couples TRBV11-2 to TRBJ2-5, with TRBD2 matching 8 bases. Germline values: CDR1 SGHAT, CDR2 FQNNGV. Trimming removed 1 base from V and 6 bases from J; junction bases left unmatched: 7. This CDR3 is built from 15 residues. CDR3: CASSLAASGLKTQYF. CDR3 DNA: TGTGCCAGCAGCTTAGCGGCTAGCGGGTTGAAGACCCAGTACTTC.

This clone was seen once. The chain carries TRBV19 and TRBJ2-2; 15 nucleotides match TRBD2. In germline, CDR1 is LNHDA, CDR2 SQIVND (reference sequence). V gave up 11 bases and J gave up 5 bases; unmatched junction bases: 3. The CDR3 length is 14 residues. In nucleotides, the CDR3 is TGTGCCGGCGGGACTAGCGGGAGGACCGGGGAGCTGTTTTTT. It is translated as CAGGTSGRTGELFF.

The gene calls are TRBV7-9 and TRBJ2-1; 7 bases align to TRBD1. The junction had 8 bases not matched to a gene; V was cut back by 5 bases and J by 4 bases. Germline CDR1 SEHNR, CDR2 FQNEAQ (reference sequence). The CDR3 extends over 15 amino acids. CDR3 protein: CASSPSRGSYNEQFF. CDR3 nucleotide sequence: TGTGCCAGCAGCCCCAGCAGGGGGAGTTACAATGAGCAGTTCTTC. The full variable domain, completed using reference TRBV7-9 and TRBJ2-1, is DTGVSQNPRHKITKRGQNVTFRCDPISEHNRLYWYRQTLGQGPEFLTYFQNEAQLEKSRLLSDRFSAERPKGSFSTLEIQRTEQGDSAMYLCASSPSRGSYNEQFFGPGTRLTVL.

CDR3 sequence: CASSPRVSTGELFF. CDR3 nucleotides: TGTGCCAGTAGTCCCCGTGTCTCCACCGGGGAGCTGTTTTTT. The chain has TRBV19 and TRBJ2-2; D not resolved. The V gene's germline CDR1 is LNHDA and CDR2 SQIVND (reference sequence). This CDR3 is 14 amino acids long. V was shortened by 5 bases and J by 4 bases, with 11 bases between the two germline ends. Full variable domain (outside the CDR3, taken from reference TRBV19 and TRBJ2-2): DGGITQSPKYLFRKEGQNVTLSCEQNLNHDAMYWYRQDPGQGLRLIYYSQIVNDFQKGDIAEGYSVSREKKESFPLTVTSAQKNPTAFYLCASSPRVSTGELFFGEGSRLTVL.

Here the CDR3 reads CASSLTDRGPYQPQHF. The CDR3 DNA reads as TGTGCCAGCAGTTTAACCGACAGGGGGCCGTATCAGCCCCAGCATTTT. The chain is built from TRBV28 and TRBJ1-5; TRBD1 aligns across 10 bases. Unmatched junction bases numbered 6, after V lost 2 bases and J lost 5 bases. Germline CDR1 MDHEN, CDR2 SYDVKM. This CDR3 has 16 amino acids.

The V gene is TRBV5-4, the J gene TRBJ2-7; 8 positions match TRBD1. This CDR3 region has 15 residues. V gave up 2 bases and J gave up 5 bases; unmatched junction bases: 9. Germline V CDR1 and CDR2: SGHNT, YYREEE (reference sequence). The CDR3 nucleotides are TGTGCCAGCAGCTTTCCCAGGACAGGGTCAAACGAGCAGTACTTC. As protein: CASSFPRTGSNEQYF. Based on the CDR3 plus reference TRBV5-4 and TRBJ2-7, the full variable domain is ETGVTQSPTHLIKTRGQQVTLRCSSQSGHNTVSWYQQALGQGPQFIFQYYREEENGRGNFPPRFSGLQFPNYSSELNVNALELDDSALYLCASSFPRTGSNEQYFGPGTRLTVT.

The chain joins TRBV5-1 to TRBJ2-1; D is ambiguous. Trimming pared 2 bases from V and 2 bases from J, leaving 17 bases between. Germline assignment: CDR1 SGHRS and CDR2 YFSETQ. The CDR3 covers 17 residues. CDR3 loop: CASSLALRTNPYNEQFF. As DNA, the CDR3 is TGCGCCAGCAGCTTAGCTCTACGGACCAATCCCTACAATGAGCAGTTCTTC.

The chain carries TRBV7-9 and TRBJ1-1, with a weak D call TRBD1 (5 bases). Trimming removed 6 bases at V and 1 base at J, with 12 bases between. This CDR3 spans 14 amino acids. Germline CDR1 is SEHNR and CDR2 is FQNEAQ (reference sequence). The CDR3 nucleotides read TGTGCCAGCAGTCAATCAGGGCGGAACACTGAAGCTTTCTTT. This gives the protein CASSQSGRNTEAFF.

In its sample, this clone was seen once. The V and J genes are TRBV9 and TRBJ1-4, with a weak D call TRBD1 (6 bases). Germline V gene data show CDR1 as SGDLS and CDR2 as YYNGEE. V lost 3 bases and J 5 bases, leaving 14 bases between the germline ends. The CDR3 has 15 amino acids. CDR3 in amino acids: CASSAQGLANEKLFF. The CDR3 bases are TGTGCCAGCAGCGCGCAGGGGCTCGCAAATGAAAAACTGTTTTTT.

V usage is TRBV5-4 and J usage is TRBJ2-1; 7 nucleotides match TRBD2. Germline trimming cut 2 bases from V and 1 base from J; bases unmatched to any gene: 6. Germline assignment: CDR1 SGHNT and CDR2 YYREEE (reference sequence). The CDR3 extends over 16 amino acids. The CDR3 protein is CASSLGGSGSYNEQFF. The CDR3 DNA is TGTGCCAGCAGCTTAGGCGGGAGTGGGTCCTACAATGAGCAGTTCTTC. Looking up the rest from reference TRBV5-4 and TRBJ2-1 gives the full variable domain: ETGVTQSPTHLIKTRGQQVTLRCSSQSGHNTVSWYQQALGQGPQFIFQYYREEENGRGNFPPRFSGLQFPNYSSELNVNALELDDSALYLCASSLGGSGSYNEQFFGPGTRLTVL.

The rearrangement uses TRBV5-5 and TRBJ1-5; 8 bases agree with TRBD1. Germline assignment: CDR1 SGHKS and CDR2 YYEKEE (reference sequence). This CDR3 is built from 16 residues. With 4 bases clipped from V and 3 bases from J, the junction kept 9 bases outside the gene matches. CDR3 in DNA: TGTGCCAGCAGCCCAGGACAGGGATATATCAATCAGCCCCAGCATTTT. It translates to CASSPGQGYINQPQHF.

V gene TRBV18 combines with J gene TRBJ2-1, with a weak D call TRBD2 (6 bases). Germline V gene data show CDR1 as KGHSH and CDR2 as LQKENI. V was cut by 6 bases and J by 0 bases, with 12 bases left in between. The length of the CDR3 is 15 residues. The CDR3 region is CASSYSGSSYNEQFF. Here the CDR3 DNA reads TGTGCCAGCTCCTATAGCGGTAGCTCCTACAATGAGCAGTTCTTC.